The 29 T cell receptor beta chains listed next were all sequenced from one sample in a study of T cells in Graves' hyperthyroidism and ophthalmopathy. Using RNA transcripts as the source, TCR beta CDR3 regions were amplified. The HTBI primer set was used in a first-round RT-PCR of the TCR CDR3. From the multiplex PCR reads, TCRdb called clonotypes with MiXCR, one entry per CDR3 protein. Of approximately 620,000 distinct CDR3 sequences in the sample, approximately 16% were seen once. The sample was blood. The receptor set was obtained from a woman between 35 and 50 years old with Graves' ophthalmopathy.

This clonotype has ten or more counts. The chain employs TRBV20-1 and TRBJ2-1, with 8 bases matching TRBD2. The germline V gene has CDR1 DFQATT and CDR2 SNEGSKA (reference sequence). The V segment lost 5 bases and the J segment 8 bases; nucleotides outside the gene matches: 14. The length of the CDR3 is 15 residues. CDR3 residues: CSARRGGRELDEQFF. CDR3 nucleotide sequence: TGCAGTGCTCGCCGGGGGGGGAGGGAGCTGGATGAGCAGTTCTTC.

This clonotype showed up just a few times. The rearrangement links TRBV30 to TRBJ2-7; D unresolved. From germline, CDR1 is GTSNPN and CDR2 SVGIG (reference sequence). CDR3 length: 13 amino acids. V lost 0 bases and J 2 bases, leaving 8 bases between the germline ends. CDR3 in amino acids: CAWSVYSPYEQYF. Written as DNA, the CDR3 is TGTGCCTGGAGTGTTTACAGCCCCTACGAGCAGTACTTC.

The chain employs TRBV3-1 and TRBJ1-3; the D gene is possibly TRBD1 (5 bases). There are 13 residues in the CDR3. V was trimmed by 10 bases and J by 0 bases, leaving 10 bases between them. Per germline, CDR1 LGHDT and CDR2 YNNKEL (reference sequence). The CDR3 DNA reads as TGTGCCACCAGGGCCTCCTCTGGAAACACCATATATTTT. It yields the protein CATRASSGNTIYF.

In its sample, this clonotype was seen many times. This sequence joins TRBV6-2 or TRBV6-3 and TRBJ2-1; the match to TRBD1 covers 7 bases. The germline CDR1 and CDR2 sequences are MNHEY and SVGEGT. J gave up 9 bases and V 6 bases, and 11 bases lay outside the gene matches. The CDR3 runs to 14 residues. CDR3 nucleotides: TGTGCCAGCAGCTTGGGCAGGGGGTATGGTGAGCAGTTCTTC. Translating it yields CASSLGRGYGEQFF.

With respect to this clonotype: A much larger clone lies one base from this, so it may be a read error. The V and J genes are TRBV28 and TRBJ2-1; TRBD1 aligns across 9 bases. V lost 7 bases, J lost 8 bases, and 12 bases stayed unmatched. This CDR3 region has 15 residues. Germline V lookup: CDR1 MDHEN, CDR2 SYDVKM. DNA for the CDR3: TGTGCCAGCAAACCACGGGACAGGGCTTCGGATGAGCAGTTCTTC. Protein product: CASKPRDRASDEQFF. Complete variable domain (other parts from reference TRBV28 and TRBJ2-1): DVKVTQSSRYLVKRTGEKVFLECVQDMDHENMFWYRQDPGLGLRLIYFSYDVKMKEKGDIPEGYSVSREKKERFSLILESASTNQTSMYLCASKPRDRASDEQFFGPGTRLTVL.

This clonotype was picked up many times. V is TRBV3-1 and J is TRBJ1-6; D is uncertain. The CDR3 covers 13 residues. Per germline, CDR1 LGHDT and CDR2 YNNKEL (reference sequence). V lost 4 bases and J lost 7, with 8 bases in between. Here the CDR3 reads CASSREANSPLHF. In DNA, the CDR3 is TGTGCCAGCAGCCGAGAGGCGAATTCACCCCTCCACTTT.

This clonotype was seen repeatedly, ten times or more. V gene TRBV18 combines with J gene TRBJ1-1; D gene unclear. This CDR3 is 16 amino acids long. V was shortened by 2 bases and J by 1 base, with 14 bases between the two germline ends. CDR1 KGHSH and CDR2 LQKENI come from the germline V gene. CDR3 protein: CASSPTLNQQNTEAFF. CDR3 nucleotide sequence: TGTGCCAGCTCACCAACTCTCAACCAGCAGAACACTGAAGCTTTCTTT.

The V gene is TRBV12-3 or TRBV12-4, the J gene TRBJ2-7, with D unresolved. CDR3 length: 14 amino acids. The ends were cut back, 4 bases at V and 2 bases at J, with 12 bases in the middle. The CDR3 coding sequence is TGTGCCAGCAGTTCCCATCATCTCACCTACGAGCAGTACTTC. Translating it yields CASSSHHLTYEQYF.

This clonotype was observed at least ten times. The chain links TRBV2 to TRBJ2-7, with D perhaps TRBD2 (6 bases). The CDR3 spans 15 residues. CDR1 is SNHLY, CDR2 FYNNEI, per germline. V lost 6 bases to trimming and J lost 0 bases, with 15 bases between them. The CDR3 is CASSQGSRDSYEQYF. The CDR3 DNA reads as TGTGCCAGCAGCCAAGGGTCGCGGGACTCCTACGAGCAGTACTTC.

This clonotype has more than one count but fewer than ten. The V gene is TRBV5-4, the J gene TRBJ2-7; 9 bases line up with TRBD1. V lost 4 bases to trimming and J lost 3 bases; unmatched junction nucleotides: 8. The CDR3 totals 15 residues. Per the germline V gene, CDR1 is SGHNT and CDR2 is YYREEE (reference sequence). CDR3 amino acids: CASSKGTGTLYEQYF. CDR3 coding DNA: TGTGCCAGCAGCAAGGGGACAGGGACCCTCTACGAGCAGTACTTC.

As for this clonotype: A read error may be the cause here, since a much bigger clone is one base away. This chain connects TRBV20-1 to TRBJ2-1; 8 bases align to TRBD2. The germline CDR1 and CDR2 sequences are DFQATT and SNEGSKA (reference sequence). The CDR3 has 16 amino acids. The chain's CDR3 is CSARDVLTSDYNGQFF. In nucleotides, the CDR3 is TGCAGTGCTAGAGATGTCTTGACTAGCGATTACAATGGGCAGTTCTTC.

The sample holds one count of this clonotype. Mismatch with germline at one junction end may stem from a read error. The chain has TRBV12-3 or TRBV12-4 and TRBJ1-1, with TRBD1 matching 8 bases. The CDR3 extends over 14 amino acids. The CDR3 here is CSSSFQGAGTEAFF. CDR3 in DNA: TGTTCCAGCAGTTTTCAGGGGGCAGGTACTGAAGCTTTCTTT.

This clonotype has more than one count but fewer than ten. The CDR3 DNA is TGTGCCTGGAAACAGGGGCCCAACACCGGGGAGCTGTTTTTT. This translates into CAWKQGPNTGELFF. The genes are TRBV30 and TRBJ2-2; 7 nucleotides match TRBD1. The ends lost 4 bases at V and 2 bases at J; junction bases unmatched: 4. The germline gives CDR1 GTSNPN, CDR2 SVGIG (reference sequence). The CDR3 has 14 residues. The entire variable domain, with the rest obtained from reference TRBV30 and TRBJ2-2, is as follows: SQTIHQWPATLVQPVGSPLSLECTVEGTSNPNLYWYRQAAGRGLQLLFYSVGIGQISSEVPQNLSASRPQDRQFILSSKKLLLSDSGFYLCAWKQGPNTGELFFGEGSRLTVL.

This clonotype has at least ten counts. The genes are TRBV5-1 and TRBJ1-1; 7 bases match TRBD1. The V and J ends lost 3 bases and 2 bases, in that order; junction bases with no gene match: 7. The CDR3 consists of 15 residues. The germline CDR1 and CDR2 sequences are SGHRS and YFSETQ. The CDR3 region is CASSYYGTANTEAFF. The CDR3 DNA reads TGCGCCAGCAGCTATTACGGGACAGCAAACACTGAAGCTTTCTTT. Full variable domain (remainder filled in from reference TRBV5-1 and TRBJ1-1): KAGVTQTPRYLIKTRGQQVTLSCSPISGHRSVSWYQQTPGQGLQFLFEYFSETQRNKGNFPGRFSGRQFSNSRSEMNVSTLELGDSALYLCASSYYGTANTEAFFGQGTRLTVV.

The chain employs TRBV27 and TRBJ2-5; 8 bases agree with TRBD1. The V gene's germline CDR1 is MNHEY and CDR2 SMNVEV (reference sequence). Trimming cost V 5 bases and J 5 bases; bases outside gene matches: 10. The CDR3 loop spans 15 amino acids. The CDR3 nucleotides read TGTGCCAGCAGTCTGAGGACAGGGATGGAGGAGACCCAGTACTTC. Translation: CASSLRTGMEETQYF.

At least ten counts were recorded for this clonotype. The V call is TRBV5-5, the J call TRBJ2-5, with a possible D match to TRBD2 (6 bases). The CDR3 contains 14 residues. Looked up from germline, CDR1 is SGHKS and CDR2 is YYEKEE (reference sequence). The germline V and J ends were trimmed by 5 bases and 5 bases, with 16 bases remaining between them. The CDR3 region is CASRTTAGSETQYF. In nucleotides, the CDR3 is TGTGCCAGCAGGACCACCGCGGGATCTGAGACCCAGTACTTC.

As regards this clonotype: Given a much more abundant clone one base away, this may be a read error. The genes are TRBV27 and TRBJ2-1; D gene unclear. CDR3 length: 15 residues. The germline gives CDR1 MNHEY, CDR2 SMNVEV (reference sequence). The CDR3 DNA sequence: TGTGCCAGCAGTAATGACCCTAGACCCTACACTGAGCAGTTCTTC. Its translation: CASSNDPRPYTEQFF.

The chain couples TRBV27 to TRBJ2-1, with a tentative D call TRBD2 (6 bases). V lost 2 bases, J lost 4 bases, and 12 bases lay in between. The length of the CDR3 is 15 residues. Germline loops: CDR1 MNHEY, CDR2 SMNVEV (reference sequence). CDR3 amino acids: CASSLVEGRYNEQFF. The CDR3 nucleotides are TGTGCCAGCAGTTTAGTGGAGGGCCGTTACAATGAGCAGTTCTTC.

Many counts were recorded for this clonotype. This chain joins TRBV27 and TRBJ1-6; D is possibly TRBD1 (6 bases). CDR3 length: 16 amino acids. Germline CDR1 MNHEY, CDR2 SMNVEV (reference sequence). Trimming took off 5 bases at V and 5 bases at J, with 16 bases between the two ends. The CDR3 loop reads CASSSGQILDNSPLHF. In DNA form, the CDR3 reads TGTGCCAGCAGTAGCGGACAGATTCTCGATAATTCACCCCTCCACTTT.

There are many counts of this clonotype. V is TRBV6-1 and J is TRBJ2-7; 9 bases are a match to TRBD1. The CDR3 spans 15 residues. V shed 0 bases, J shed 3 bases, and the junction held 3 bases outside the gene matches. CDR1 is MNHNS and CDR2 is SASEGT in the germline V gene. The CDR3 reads CASSEAWDRVYEQYF. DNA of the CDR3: TGTGCCAGCAGTGAAGCCTGGGACAGGGTCTACGAGCAGTACTTC.

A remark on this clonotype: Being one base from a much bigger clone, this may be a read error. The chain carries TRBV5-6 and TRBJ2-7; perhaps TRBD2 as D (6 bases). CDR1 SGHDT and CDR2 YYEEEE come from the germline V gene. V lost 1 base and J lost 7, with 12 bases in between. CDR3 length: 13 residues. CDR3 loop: CASSLRARGEQYF. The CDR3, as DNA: TGTGCCAGCAGCTTGAGGGCGCGGGGTGAGCAGTACTTC.

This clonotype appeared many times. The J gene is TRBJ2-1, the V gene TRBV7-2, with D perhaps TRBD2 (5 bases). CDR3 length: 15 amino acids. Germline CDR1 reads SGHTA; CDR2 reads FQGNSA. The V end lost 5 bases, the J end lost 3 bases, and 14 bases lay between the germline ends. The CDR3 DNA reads TGTGCCAGCAGCCCCGGACTCCTGGACTACAATGAGCAGTTCTTC. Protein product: CASSPGLLDYNEQFF.

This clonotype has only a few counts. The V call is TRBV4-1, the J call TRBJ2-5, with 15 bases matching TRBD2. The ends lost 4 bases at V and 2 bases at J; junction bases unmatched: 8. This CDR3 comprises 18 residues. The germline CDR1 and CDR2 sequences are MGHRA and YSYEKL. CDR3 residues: CASSPRTSGGGVQETQYF. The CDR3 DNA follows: TGCGCCAGCAGCCCACGGACTAGCGGGGGGGGAGTGCAAGAGACCCAGTACTTC.

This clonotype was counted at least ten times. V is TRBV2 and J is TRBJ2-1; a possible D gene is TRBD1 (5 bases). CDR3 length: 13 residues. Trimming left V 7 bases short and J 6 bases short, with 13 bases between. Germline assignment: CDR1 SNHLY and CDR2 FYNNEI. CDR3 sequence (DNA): TGTGCCAGCATCAGGGAAGTTGGCAATGAGCAGTTCTTC. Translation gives CASIREVGNEQFF.

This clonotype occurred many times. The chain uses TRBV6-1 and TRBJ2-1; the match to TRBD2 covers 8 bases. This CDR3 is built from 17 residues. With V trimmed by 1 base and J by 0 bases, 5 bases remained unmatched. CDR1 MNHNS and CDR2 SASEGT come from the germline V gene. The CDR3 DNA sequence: TGTGCCAGCAGTGAAGGGCGGGAGGTGAGCTCCTACAATGAGCAGTTCTTC. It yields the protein CASSEGREVSSYNEQFF.

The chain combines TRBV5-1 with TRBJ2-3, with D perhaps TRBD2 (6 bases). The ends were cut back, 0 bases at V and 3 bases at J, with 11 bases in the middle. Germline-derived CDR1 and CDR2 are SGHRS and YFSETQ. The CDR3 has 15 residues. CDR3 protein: CASSLGLDETDTQYF. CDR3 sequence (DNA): TGCGCCAGCAGCTTGGGACTAGACGAAACAGATACGCAGTATTTT.

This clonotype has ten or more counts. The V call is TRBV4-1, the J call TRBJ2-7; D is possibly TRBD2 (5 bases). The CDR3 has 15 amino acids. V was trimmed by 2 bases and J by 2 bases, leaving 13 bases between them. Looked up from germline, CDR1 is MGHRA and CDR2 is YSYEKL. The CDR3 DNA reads TGCGCCAGCAGCCAAATTTATGCGGGTACCTACGAGCAGTACTTC. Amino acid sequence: CASSQIYAGTYEQYF.

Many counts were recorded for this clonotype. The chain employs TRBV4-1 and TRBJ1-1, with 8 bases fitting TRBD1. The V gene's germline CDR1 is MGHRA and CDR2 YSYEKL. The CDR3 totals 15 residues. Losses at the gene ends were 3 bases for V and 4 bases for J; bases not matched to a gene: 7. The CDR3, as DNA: TGCGCCAGCAGCCATTGGACAGGGCGGACCACTGAAGCTTTCTTT. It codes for CASSHWTGRTTEAFF.

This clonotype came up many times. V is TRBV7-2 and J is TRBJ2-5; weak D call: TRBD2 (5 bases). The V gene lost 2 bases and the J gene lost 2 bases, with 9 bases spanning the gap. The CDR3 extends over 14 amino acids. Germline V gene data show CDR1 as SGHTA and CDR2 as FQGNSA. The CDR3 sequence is CASSLQRTQETQYF. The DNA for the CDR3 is TGTGCCAGCAGCTTACAAAGGACTCAAGAGACCCAGTACTTC.